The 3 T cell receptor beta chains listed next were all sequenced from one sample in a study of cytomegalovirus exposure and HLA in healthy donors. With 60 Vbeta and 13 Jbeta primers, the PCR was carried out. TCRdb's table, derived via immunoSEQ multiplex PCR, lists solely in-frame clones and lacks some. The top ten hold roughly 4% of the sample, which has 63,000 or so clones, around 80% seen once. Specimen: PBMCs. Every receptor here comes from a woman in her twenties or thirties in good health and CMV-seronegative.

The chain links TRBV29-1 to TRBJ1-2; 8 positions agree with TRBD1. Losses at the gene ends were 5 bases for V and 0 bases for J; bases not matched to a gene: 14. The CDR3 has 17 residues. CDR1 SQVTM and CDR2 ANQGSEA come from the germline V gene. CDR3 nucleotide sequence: TGCAGCGTTCGGCAGGGGGCGATACCTATTCCTAACTATGGCTACACCTTC. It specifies CSVRQGAIPIPNYGYTF.

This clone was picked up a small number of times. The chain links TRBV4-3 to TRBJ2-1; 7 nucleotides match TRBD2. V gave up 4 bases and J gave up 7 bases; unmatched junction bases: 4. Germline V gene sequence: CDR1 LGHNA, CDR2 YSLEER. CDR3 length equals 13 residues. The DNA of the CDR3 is TGCGCCAGCAGCCTACGGGGGGTGAATGAGCAGTTCTTC. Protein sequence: CASSLRGVNEQFF.

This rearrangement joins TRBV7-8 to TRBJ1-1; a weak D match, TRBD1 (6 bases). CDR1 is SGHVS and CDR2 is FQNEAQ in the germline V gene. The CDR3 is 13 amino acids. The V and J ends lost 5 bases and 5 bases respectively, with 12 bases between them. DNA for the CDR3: TGTGCCAGCAGCCGGACAGTTAGAACTGAAGCTTTCTTT. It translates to CASSRTVRTEAFF. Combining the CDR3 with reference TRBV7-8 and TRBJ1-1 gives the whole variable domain GAGVSQSPRYKVAKRGQDVALRCDPISGHVSLFWYQQALGQGPEFLTYFQNEAQLDKSGLPSDRFFAERPEGSVSTLKIQRTQQEDSAVYLCASSRTVRTEAFFGQGTRLTVV.